A single sample is the source of the 9 T cell receptor beta chains below, sequenced in a study of blood T cell repertoires in COVID-19. Data came from immunoSEQ multiplex PCR; TCRdb stores just in-frame clones and leaves some out. The sample lists roughly 35,000 clones, around 80% occurring once. Material for sequencing was peripheral blood. These receptors were obtained from a man between 65 and 79 years old with acute or convalescent COVID-19.

The chain couples TRBV5-1 to TRBJ1-1, with D tentatively TRBD1 (5 bases). This CDR3 has 14 residues. Trimming removed 2 bases from V and 1 base from J, with 9 bases in between. Per germline, CDR1 SGHRS and CDR2 YFSETQ. CDR3 in amino acids: CASSLLQENTEAFF. The CDR3, as DNA: TGCGCCAGCAGCTTACTACAGGAGAACACTGAAGCTTTCTTT.

The V gene is TRBV18, the J gene TRBJ2-3; 7 positions match TRBD2. J lost 3 bases, V lost 0 bases, and 6 bases had no gene match. Germline V gene sequence: CDR1 KGHSH, CDR2 LQKENI. The CDR3 sequence is 16 residues long. The CDR3 is CASSPPLGGSTDTQYF. In DNA form, the CDR3 reads TGTGCCAGCTCACCACCTCTGGGCGGGAGTACAGATACGCAGTATTTT.

This sequence joins TRBV12-3 or TRBV12-4 and TRBJ2-1, with D perhaps TRBD2 (5 bases). The CDR3 consists of 12 residues. V gave up 6 bases and J gave up 7 bases, with 10 bases separating them. CDR3 nucleotides: TGTGCCAGCAGCCAAACTAGTAATGAGCAGTTCTTC. Encoded protein: CASSQTSNEQFF.

The chain links TRBV2 to TRBJ2-1; TRBD1 matches at 7 bases. With 5 bases clipped from V and 8 bases from J, the junction kept 18 bases outside the gene matches. CDR1 and CDR2 (germline): SNHLY, FYNNEI. This CDR3 spans 17 amino acids. In nucleotides, the CDR3 is TGTGCCAGCAGTCCTATGGACAGGAACCTCCGTGGGGATGAGCAGTTCTTC. Encoded protein: CASSPMDRNLRGDEQFF.

The chain links TRBV7-2 to TRBJ1-6; D not resolved. There are 13 residues in the CDR3. The V gene's germline CDR1 is SGHTA and CDR2 FQGNSA. The V gene lost 6 bases and the J gene lost 6 bases, with 9 bases spanning the gap. CDR3 sequence reads: CASREDFNSPLHF. DNA of the CDR3: TGTGCCAGCAGAGAGGACTTTAATTCACCCCTCCACTTT.

This chain links TRBV11-2 with TRBJ2-6, with D uncertain. The CDR3 runs 16 residues. Germline assignment: CDR1 SGHAT and CDR2 FQNNGV. V was pared by 7 bases and J by 2 bases, with 15 bases between. The CDR3 coding sequence is TGTGCCAGCAACATCCTAGGCCCCCCTGGGGCCAACGTCCTGACTTTC. This codes for CASNILGPPGANVLTF.

This chain links TRBV6-5 with TRBJ1-2, with D tentatively TRBD1 (5 bases). The ends were cut back, 0 bases at V and 2 bases at J, with 10 bases in the middle. From germline, CDR1 is MNHEY and CDR2 SVGAGI. There are 15 residues in the CDR3. This CDR3 is CASSYSSGLNYGYTF. DNA of the CDR3: TGTGCCAGCAGTTACTCGTCGGGACTGAACTATGGCTACACCTTC.

This chain joins TRBV14 and TRBJ1-1, with D perhaps matching TRBD1 (5 bases). V dropped 3 bases and J dropped 1 base, with 9 bases sitting between them. The CDR3 runs to 14 residues. Germline loops: CDR1 SGHDN, CDR2 FVKESK. The CDR3 region is CASSHRTGNTEAFF. In nucleotides, the CDR3 is TGTGCCAGCAGCCACAGAACAGGGAACACTGAAGCTTTCTTT.

V and J are TRBV6-5 and TRBJ2-5; D not certain. Germline V gene data show CDR1 as MNHEY and CDR2 as SVGAGI. CDR3 length: 14 amino acids. Trimming stripped 2 bases from V and 1 base from J, with 8 bases between. CDR3 sequence (DNA): TGTGCCAGCAGTTACAGCGCCAGCCAAGAGACCCAGTACTTC. This codes for CASSYSASQETQYF.